The 14 T cell receptor beta chains in this list originate from one sample, sequenced in a study of beta chain features in type 1 diabetes. The isolated RNA, all of it, was reverse transcribed, so expressed TCRB transcripts were what got sequenced. Assay used: immunoSEQ multiplex PCR; TCRdb lists only in-frame clones, some missing. The data show just over 450,000 clones, approximately 31% seen once. The specimen sequenced was naive CD4+ T cells from blood. Receptor source: a man aged 18 to 30 in good health.

The rearrangement joins TRBV7-2 to TRBJ2-1; D call uncertain. The V gene lost 4 bases and the J gene lost 0 bases, with 10 bases spanning the gap. The germline V gene has CDR1 SGHTA and CDR2 FQGNSA. This CDR3 has 15 amino acids. The CDR3 coding sequence is TGTGCCAGCAGCTACACTGGAAGCTCCTACAATGAGCAGTTCTTC. Translation gives CASSYTGSSYNEQFF.

The chain is built from TRBV15 and TRBJ2-4; 14 bases fit TRBD2. This CDR3 is 20 amino acids long. V was clipped by 0 bases and J by 3 bases; unmatched bases: 10. Germline lookup yields CDR1 LNHNV and CDR2 YYDKDF (reference sequence). CDR3 in DNA: TGTGCCACCAGCAGAGATTTCGGGACTAGCGGGAGTTGGGACAAAAACATTCAGTACTTC. It yields the protein CATSRDFGTSGSWDKNIQYF.

The DNA for the CDR3 is TGTGCCAGCAGCTCCCCGATAGCGGGAGTTACAATCGCCAAAAACATTCAGTACTTC. Protein sequence: CASSSPIAGVTIAKNIQYF. V usage is TRBV7-2 and J usage is TRBJ2-4, with 9 bases identical to TRBD2. The CDR3 length is 19 residues. The germline V gene has CDR1 SGHTA and CDR2 FQGNSA. With 4 bases clipped from V and 1 base from J, the junction kept 14 bases outside the gene matches.

V usage is TRBV2 and J usage is TRBJ2-7, with 12 bases that match TRBD2. The V gene's germline CDR1 is SNHLY and CDR2 FYNNEI. The CDR3 contains 14 residues. After removal of 1 base from V and 6 bases from J, the junction contained 1 base not matched to a gene. The CDR3 protein is CASSEGLAGAEQYF. Written as DNA, the CDR3 is TGTGCCAGCAGTGAAGGACTAGCGGGAGCCGAGCAGTACTTC. Together with reference TRBV2 and TRBJ2-7, the CDR3 gives the full variable domain: EPEVTQTPSHQVTQMGQEVILRCVPISNHLYFYWYRQILGQKVEFLVSFYNNEISEKSEIFDDQFSVERPDGSNFTLKIRSTKLEDSAMYFCASSEGLAGAEQYFGPGTRLTVT.

CDR3 DNA: TGTGCCACCAGCCGGACAGGGGCAGGGGAGACCCAGTACTTC. As protein: CATSRTGAGETQYF. The chain has TRBV15 and TRBJ2-5; 9 bases line up with TRBD1. Germline CDR1 and CDR2: LNHNV and YYDKDF (reference sequence). The CDR3 is made up of 14 amino acids. The junction had 6 bases not matched to a gene; V was cut back by 5 bases and J by 5 bases.

This clone occurred once. This rearrangement joins TRBV28 to TRBJ2-7, with D tentatively TRBD1 (6 bases). V lost 3 bases to trimming and J lost 6 bases, with 15 bases between them. This CDR3 comprises 14 residues. Germline loops: CDR1 MDHEN, CDR2 SYDVKM. The CDR3, as DNA: TGTGCCAGCAGTTTGGAGAGGACAGAGGTCGAGCAGTACTTC. Translated: CASSLERTEVEQYF.

This clone was seen only a few times. V usage is TRBV25-1 and J usage is TRBJ2-5, with 9 bases that match TRBD2. This CDR3 has 15 residues. The trim removed 4 bases at V and 5 bases at J, leaving 8 bases unmatched. Germline CDR1 reads MGHDK; CDR2 reads SYGVNS. The CDR3 DNA follows: TGTGCCAGCAGTGCCTCCCTAGCGGGAATGGAGACCCAGTACTTC. Protein sequence: CASSASLAGMETQYF.

V usage is TRBV4-1 and J usage is TRBJ2-3; D is perhaps TRBD1 or TRBD2 (5 bases each). Germline V CDR1 and CDR2: MGHRA, YSYEKL. Trimming shortened V by 1 base and J by 10 bases, and 9 bases separated the two germline ends. This CDR3 is 12 amino acids long. In DNA form, the CDR3 reads TGCGCCAGCAGCCAAGGAGGGGTGGCGCAGTATTTT. Translation gives CASSQGGVAQYF.

CDR3 bases: TGTGCCAGCACTGTAAACGGACGGGCGCGGGAGACCCAGTACTTC. Protein: CASTVNGRARETQYF. The rearrangement joins TRBV7-2 to TRBJ2-5; D is unclear. Germline CDR1 is SGHTA and CDR2 is FQGNSA. The CDR3 totals 15 residues. Trimming took 7 bases from V and 5 from J, leaving 20 bases between them.

The rearrangement joins TRBV7-9 to TRBJ2-5; 7 nucleotides agree with TRBD1. The CDR3 spans 14 residues. V dropped 5 bases and J dropped 5; count of bases not matched to a gene: 8. Germline-derived CDR1 and CDR2 are SEHNR and FQNEAQ (reference sequence). CDR3 in amino acids: CASSQWRQGETQYF. CDR3 sequence (DNA): TGTGCCAGCAGCCAATGGCGACAGGGCGAGACCCAGTACTTC.

Here the CDR3 reads CSGEGGLAGGGGTDTQYF. DNA for the CDR3: TGCAGCGGGGAAGGGGGACTAGCGGGAGGAGGAGGCACAGATACGCAGTATTTT. The chain links TRBV29-1 to TRBJ2-3; 15 bases line up with TRBD2. The CDR3 is 18 amino acids. Trimming at V came to 7 bases and at J to 1 base, leaving 12 bases not matched to a gene. Germline V gene lookup returns CDR1 SQVTM and CDR2 ANQGSEA.

This rearrangement joins TRBV15 to TRBJ2-1, with 11 positions matching TRBD2. V lost 4 bases and J lost 4; bases outside the gene matches: 9. The CDR3 extends over 17 amino acids. The germline V gene has CDR1 LNHNV and CDR2 YYDKDF (reference sequence). The CDR3 spells CATSKHKGTSGYNEQFF. CDR3 bases: TGTGCCACCAGCAAGCATAAAGGGACTAGCGGTTACAATGAGCAGTTCTTC. The complete variable domain, with remaining parts taken from reference TRBV15 and TRBJ2-1, reads DAMVIQNPRYQVTQFGKPVTLSCSQTLNHNVMYWYQQKSSQAPKLLFHYYDKDFNNEADTPDNFQSRRPNTSFCFLDIRSPGLGDTAMYLCATSKHKGTSGYNEQFFGPGTRLTVL.

This CDR3 reads CASSMTRLRRETQYF. CDR3 DNA sequence: TGTGCCAGTAGTATGACCAGACTACGGCGAGAGACCCAGTACTTC. The V and J genes are TRBV19 and TRBJ2-5; the D gene is possibly TRBD2 (5 bases). The CDR3 extends over 15 amino acids. V was shortened by 3 bases and J by 4 bases, with 15 bases between the two germline ends. Looked up from germline, CDR1 is LNHDA and CDR2 is SQIVND (reference sequence).

This clone appeared a few times. V gene TRBV28 combines with J gene TRBJ2-1; no firm D call. V dropped 7 bases and J dropped 4 bases, with 5 bases sitting between them. The CDR3 contains 11 residues. Looked up from germline, CDR1 is MDHEN and CDR2 is SYDVKM. The CDR3, as DNA: TGTGCCAGCACCCTTTACAATGAGCAGTTCTTC. Its protein product is CASTLYNEQFF.